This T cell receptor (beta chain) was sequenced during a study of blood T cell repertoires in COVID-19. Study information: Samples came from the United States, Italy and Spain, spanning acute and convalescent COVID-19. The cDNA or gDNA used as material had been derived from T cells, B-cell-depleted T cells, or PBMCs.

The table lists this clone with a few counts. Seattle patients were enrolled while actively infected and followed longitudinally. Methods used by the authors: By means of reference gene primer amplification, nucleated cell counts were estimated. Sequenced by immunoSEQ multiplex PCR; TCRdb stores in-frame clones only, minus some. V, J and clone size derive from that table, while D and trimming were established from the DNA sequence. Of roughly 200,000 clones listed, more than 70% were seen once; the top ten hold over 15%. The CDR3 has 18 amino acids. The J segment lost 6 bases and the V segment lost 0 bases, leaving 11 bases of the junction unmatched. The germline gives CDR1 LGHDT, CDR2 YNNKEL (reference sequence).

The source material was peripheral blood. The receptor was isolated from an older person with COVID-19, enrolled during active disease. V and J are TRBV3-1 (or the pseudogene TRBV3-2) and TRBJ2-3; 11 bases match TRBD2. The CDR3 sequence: CASSQDLGLAGPTDTQYF. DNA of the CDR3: TGTGCCAGCAGCCAAGATCTCGGACTAGCGGGCCCCACGGATACGCAGTATTTT.